This section outlines one T cell receptor beta chain sequence together with its context. TCRdb reprocessed the 5' RACE reads and keeps a single row for each CDR3 protein, giving no DNA. The listing records 550,000 to 600,000 distinct CDR3 sequences. The data are from a study of T cells expressing NK-cell markers. Turning to the study itself: TCR beta repertoires came from sorted CD3+CD56+NKG2C+, CD3+CD56+NKG2C- and CD3+CD56-NKG2C+ T cells.

Germline assignment: CDR1 LNHNV and CDR2 YYDKDF (reference sequence). This CDR3 comprises 15 residues. Sequenced material: blood T cells: a sorted CD56 or NKG2C T cell subset, CD4+ or CD8+ T cells, or bulk PBMC T cells (not recorded which). This TCR derives from a man in his late teens or twenties in good health. V gene TRBV15 combines with J gene TRBJ2-3. The CDR3 loop reads CATSIGARSTDTQYF.